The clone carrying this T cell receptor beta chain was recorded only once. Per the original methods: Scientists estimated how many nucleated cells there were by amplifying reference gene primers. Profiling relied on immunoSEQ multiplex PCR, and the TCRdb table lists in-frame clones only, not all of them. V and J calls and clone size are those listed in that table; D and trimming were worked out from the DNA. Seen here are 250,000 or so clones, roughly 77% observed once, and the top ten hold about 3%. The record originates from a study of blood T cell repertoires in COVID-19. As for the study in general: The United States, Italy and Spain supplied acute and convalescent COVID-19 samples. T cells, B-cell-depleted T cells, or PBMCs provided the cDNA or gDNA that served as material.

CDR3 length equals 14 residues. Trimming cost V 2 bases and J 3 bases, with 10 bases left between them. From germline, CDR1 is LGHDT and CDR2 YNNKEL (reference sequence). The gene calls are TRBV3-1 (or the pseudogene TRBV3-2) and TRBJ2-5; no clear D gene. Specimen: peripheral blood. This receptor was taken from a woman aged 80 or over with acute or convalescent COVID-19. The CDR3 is CASSQRQMKETQYF. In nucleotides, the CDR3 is TGTGCCAGCAGCCAACGACAAATGAAAGAGACCCAGTACTTC.